The 27 T cell receptor beta chains presented below share a single source sample, sequenced in a study of blood T cells in healthy people across ages. Through a sample-barcoded 5' primer and a J-beta primer mix, a second PCR was run for about 7 to 12 cycles. TCRdb recomputed calls from the 5' RACE reads with MiXCR, one row per CDR3 protein. This sample has some 760,000 distinct CDR3 sequences, with 25% found just once. Separately, the same data were catalogued under a study of T cells of mothers and their children.

The sample comprised blood. These receptors were obtained from a boy aged 5-17 years in good health.

The genes are TRBV7-3 and TRBJ2-7, with 7 bases that match TRBD1. Germline-derived CDR1 and CDR2 are SGHTA and FQGTGA. V shed 5 bases and J 4 bases; nucleotides not matched to a gene: 8. The length of the CDR3 is 14 residues. CDR3 sequence (DNA): TGTGCCAGCAGCCCCACCGGGACAGAGTACGAGCAGTACTTC. Residues: CASSPTGTEYEQYF.

This chain links TRBV12-3 or TRBV12-4 with TRBJ2-5, with TRBD1 as a possible D gene (6 bases). V gave up 4 bases and J gave up 0 bases, with 21 bases separating them. The length of the CDR3 is 18 residues. The CDR3 nucleotides are TGTGCCAGCAGTTCCGGCAGACTTATTACAGGGAACCAAGAGACCCAGTACTTC. This codes for CASSSGRLITGNQETQYF.

To note about this clonotype: It is likely a read error, because the conserved phenylalanine at the end of the CDR3 is missing. The genes are TRBV20-1 and TRBJ2-1; D is possibly TRBD2 (5 bases). The CDR3 consists of 14 residues. The germline V gene encodes CDR1 DFQATT and CDR2 SNEGSKA (reference sequence). V lost 6 bases and J 5 bases, leaving 17 bases between the germline ends. CDR3 in amino acids: CSAPSEAPHNEQFL. CDR3 in DNA: TGCAGTGCCCCCTCGGAGGCGCCACACAATGAGCAGTTCCTC.

This clonotype occurred a few times. The V and J genes are TRBV12-3 or TRBV12-4 and TRBJ1-5; D is perhaps TRBD1 (6 bases). The V and J ends lost 3 bases and 7 bases respectively, with 13 bases between them. There are 14 residues in the CDR3. CDR3 sequence: CASSLGGQGQPQHF. In nucleotides, the CDR3 is TGTGCCAGCAGTTTGGGGGGGCAGGGACAGCCCCAGCATTTT.

CDR3 nucleotide sequence: TGTGCCAGCGGAAGACGGGTAACTAATGAAAAACTGTTTTTT. It encodes CASGRRVTNEKLFF. The chain has TRBV6-6 and TRBJ1-4; no clear D. The CDR3 spans 14 residues. The V end was cut by 8 bases, the J end by 1 base, with 11 bases between. Germline lookup yields CDR1 MNHNY and CDR2 SVGAGI (reference sequence).

This clonotype has only one observation. The J gene is TRBJ2-7, the V gene TRBV7-9, with D unresolved. The germline V and J ends were trimmed by 1 base and 4 bases, with 8 bases remaining between them. CDR1 SEHNR and CDR2 FQNEAQ come from the germline V gene (reference sequence). The CDR3 has 13 amino acids. CDR3 sequence reads: CASSLENDYEQYF. CDR3 nucleotides: TGTGCCAGCAGCTTAGAGAATGATTACGAGCAGTACTTC.

This clonotype was counted only a few times. The chain links TRBV5-1 to TRBJ1-4; no definite D call. Trimming took 4 bases from V and 6 from J, leaving 13 bases between them. This CDR3 has 14 amino acids. Germline V CDR1 and CDR2: SGHRS, YFSETQ. In DNA form, the CDR3 reads TGCGCCAGCAGCCCGACTGACACCGATGAAAAACTGTTTTTT. As protein: CASSPTDTDEKLFF. The entire variable domain, with the rest obtained from reference TRBV5-1 and TRBJ1-4, is as follows: KAGVTQTPRYLIKTRGQQVTLSCSPISGHRSVSWYQQTPGQGLQFLFEYFSETQRNKGNFPGRFSGRQFSNSRSEMNVSTLELGDSALYLCASSPTDTDEKLFFGSGTQLSVL.

V and J are TRBV5-1 and TRBJ2-4; a weak D match, TRBD1 (7 bases). Trimming took 4 bases from V and 6 from J, leaving 17 bases between them. The CDR3 sequence is 15 residues long. Germline V gene data show CDR1 as SGHRS and CDR2 as YFSETQ. Here the CDR3 DNA reads TGCGCCAGCAGCCCGGAGGGGGCTCCTAGAAACATTCAGTACTTC. Amino acid sequence: CASSPEGAPRNIQYF.

This clonotype was seen more than once but under ten times. The V and J genes are TRBV2 and TRBJ2-5; 11 positions agree with TRBD2. Losses at the gene ends were 6 bases for V and 5 bases for J; bases not matched to a gene: 8. The CDR3 extends over 15 amino acids. The germline CDR1 and CDR2 sequences are SNHLY and FYNNEI. CDR3 amino acids: CASSPTSGALETQYF. In DNA, the CDR3 is TGTGCCAGCAGCCCGACTAGCGGGGCTTTGGAGACCCAGTACTTC.

V gene TRBV10-3 combines with J gene TRBJ1-4, with TRBD1 as a possible D gene (5 bases). Deletions cut 8 bases from V and 2 bases from J, with 9 bases between. Germline values: CDR1 ENHRY, CDR2 SYGVKD. The CDR3 length is 13 residues. The CDR3 sequence: CAIRDATNEKLFF. The CDR3 DNA sequence: TGTGCCATCCGGGACGCCACTAATGAAAAACTGTTTTTT.

This clonotype was seen many times. The rearrangement links TRBV2 to TRBJ2-4, with D perhaps TRBD1 (6 bases). Trimming removed 6 bases from V and 0 bases from J, with 15 bases in between. CDR1 and CDR2 (germline): SNHLY, FYNNEI. CDR3 length: 16 amino acids. The CDR3 coding sequence is TGTGCCAGCAGCCCCGGGACAAATCTAGCCAAAAACATTCAGTACTTC. Translated, it gives CASSPGTNLAKNIQYF.

This clonotype came up a few times. An end of the junction does not agree with germline; a read error may underlie this. The CDR3 nucleotides are TGTACCAGCAGCCAAGATGTTCGGGAGTACGAGCAGTACTTC. This encodes CTSSQDVREYEQYF. This rearrangement joins TRBV14 to TRBJ2-7; D is perhaps TRBD2 (6 bases). Germline CDR1 reads SGHDN; CDR2 reads FVKESK. The CDR3 contains 14 residues. Full variable domain (rest looked up from reference TRBV14 and TRBJ2-7): EAGVTQFPSHSVIEKGQTVTLRCDPISGHDNLYWYRRVMGKEIKFLLHFVKESKQDESGMPNNRFLAERTGGTYSTLKVQPAELEDSGVYFCTSSQDVREYEQYFGPGTRLTVT.

This clonotype was counted ten times or more. The genes are TRBV14 and TRBJ2-2; D is ambiguous. CDR1 SGHDN and CDR2 FVKESK come from the germline V gene. This CDR3 has 13 amino acids. Trimming cost V 4 bases and J 1 base, with 4 bases left between them. CDR3 sequence (DNA): TGTGCCAGCAGCCGGGTGAACACCGGGGAGCTGTTTTTT. It translates to CASSRVNTGELFF.

A few counts support this clonotype. The chain has TRBV20-1 and TRBJ2-3; tentatively, D is TRBD1 or TRBD2 (5 bases each). Looked up from germline, CDR1 is DFQATT and CDR2 is SNEGSKA (reference sequence). This CDR3 spans 14 amino acids. With 1 base removed from V and 2 bases from J, the gap between germline ends came to 10 bases. The CDR3 loop is CSARVGDLTDTQYF. In DNA form, the CDR3 reads TGCAGTGCTAGAGTAGGGGACCTCACAGATACGCAGTATTTT.

The CDR3 loop reads CSVVGTVTYEQYF. The CDR3 DNA reads as TGCAGCGTTGTAGGGACGGTTACCTACGAGCAGTACTTC. V is TRBV29-1 and J is TRBJ2-7; D assignment may be TRBD1 or TRBD2 (5 bases each). Per germline, CDR1 SQVTM and CDR2 ANQGSEA. With 4 bases removed from V and 2 bases from J, the gap between germline ends came to 12 bases. CDR3 size: 13 residues.

The rearrangement joins TRBV28 to TRBJ1-1, with D tentatively TRBD1 (5 bases). CDR1 is MDHEN, CDR2 SYDVKM, per germline. The V end lost 7 bases, the J end lost 7 bases, and 10 bases lay between the germline ends. This CDR3 has 11 residues. The CDR3 DNA reads TGTGCCAGCACCGGGACCCGTGAAGCTTTCTTT. Amino acids: CASTGTREAFF.

This clonotype was picked up a small number of times. A much larger clone differs by one base, so this may be a read error. The J gene is TRBJ2-1, the V gene TRBV7-3, with no clear D. The CDR3 has 13 amino acids. Germline V CDR1 and CDR2: SGHTA, FQGTGA. CDR3 sequence: CASSLGRYNEQLF. Here the CDR3 DNA reads TGTGCCAGCAGCTTAGGCAGATACAATGAGCAGCTCTTC.

The chain combines TRBV3-1 with TRBJ2-4; no clear D gene. The CDR3 totals 14 residues. With 3 bases removed from V and 6 bases from J, the gap between germline ends came to 12 bases. CDR1 is LGHDT, CDR2 YNNKEL, per germline (reference sequence). The CDR3 sequence is CASSQASKRNIQYF. CDR3 nucleotides: TGTGCCAGCAGCCAGGCCTCTAAGAGAAACATTCAGTACTTC.

This clonotype was seen more than once but under ten times. The CDR3 DNA reads TGTGCCAGCAGCCATCGACCGACAGGGGACACTGAAGCTTTCTTT. The encoded protein is CASSHRPTGDTEAFF. This sequence joins TRBV7-2 and TRBJ1-1; 8 positions match TRBD1. V gave up 5 bases and J gave up 3 bases; unmatched junction bases: 8. The germline V gene has CDR1 SGHTA and CDR2 FQGNSA. The CDR3 has 15 residues.

The CDR3 protein is CASSQEAGAGYGYTF. For the CDR3, the DNA is TGTGCCAGCAGCCAAGAAGCGGGGGCTGGGTATGGCTACACCTTC. The chain combines TRBV3-1 with TRBJ1-2, with a possible D match to TRBD1 (6 bases). This CDR3 region has 15 residues. The germline gives CDR1 LGHDT, CDR2 YNNKEL (reference sequence). V lost 0 bases and J lost 5, with 13 bases in between.

A few counts support this clonotype. The chain joins TRBV20-1 to TRBJ2-5, with D tentatively TRBD1 (6 bases). The assigned J gene may be wrong: the sequence end matches TRBJ2-7 better. CDR1 DFQATT and CDR2 SNEGSKA come from the germline V gene (reference sequence). The length of the CDR3 is 13 residues. DNA of the CDR3: TGCAGTGCTAGAGCACAGGGAACCTACGAGCAGTACTTC. Amino acid sequence: CSARAQGTYEQYF.

This clonotype was picked up a small number of times. The rearrangement uses TRBV5-6 and TRBJ2-3; D gene ambiguous. Germline loops: CDR1 SGHDT, CDR2 YYEEEE. V was clipped by 1 base and J by 7 bases, with 7 bases between them. The CDR3 extends over 12 amino acids. The CDR3 DNA is TGTGCCAGCAGCTTGTGGGTCAATACGCAGTATTTT. Encoded protein: CASSLWVNTQYF.

CDR3 nucleotide sequence: TGTGCCAGCAGTAGGGGGTGGGACACAGATACGCAGTATTTT. This codes for CASSRGWDTDTQYF. This chain joins TRBV12-3 or TRBV12-4 and TRBJ2-3; the D gene is possibly TRBD1 (6 bases). The V end was cut by 5 bases, the J end by 2 bases, with 11 bases between. The length of the CDR3 is 14 residues.

This clonotype was seen more than once but under ten times. V usage is TRBV6-6 and J usage is TRBJ1-4, with a possible D match to TRBD1 (5 bases). The V gene lost 2 bases and the J gene lost 8 bases, with 15 bases spanning the gap. The CDR3 is 15 amino acids. The germline gives CDR1 MNHNY, CDR2 SVGAGI (reference sequence). The CDR3 loop reads CASSYPQGFEEKLFF. The CDR3 bases are TGTGCCAGCAGTTACCCGCAGGGATTCGAGGAAAAACTGTTTTTT.

This chain connects TRBV12-3 or TRBV12-4 to TRBJ2-7; 7 nucleotides align to TRBD1. V lost 5 bases and J lost 1; bases outside the gene matches: 11. The CDR3 has 16 amino acids. The CDR3 protein is CASSPARTGSSYEQYF. In DNA, the CDR3 is TGTGCCAGCAGTCCCGCCCGGACAGGCTCGTCCTACGAGCAGTACTTC.

This clonotype was seen a few times. The chain couples TRBV29-1 to TRBJ1-1; 8 bases are a match to TRBD1. Germline V CDR1 and CDR2: SQVTM, ANQGSEA. J was trimmed by 1 base and V by 3 bases; bases with no gene match: 16. The CDR3 has 18 amino acids. The CDR3 spells CSVELGTGGEGQNTEAFF. The DNA for the CDR3 is TGCAGCGTTGAGTTGGGAACAGGGGGAGAGGGACAGAACACTGAAGCTTTCTTT.

This clonotype was picked up a small number of times. The chain uses TRBV6-1 and TRBJ1-2; D remains ambiguous. The CDR3 runs to 14 residues. CDR1 is MNHNS and CDR2 is SASEGT in the germline V gene. Trimming shortened V by 1 base and J by 10 bases, and 16 bases separated the two germline ends. CDR3 nucleotide sequence: TGTGCCAGCAGTGAAGAAGATAATAGGGTTGTCTACACCTTC. Translation: CASSEEDNRVVYTF.